A single sample gave rise to the 30 T cell receptor beta chains below, sequenced in a study of blood T cell repertoires in COVID-19. This table comes from immunoSEQ multiplex PCR, and its TCRdb copy is limited to in-frame clones, with some not included. The data contain 250,000 or so clones, around 83% of them singletons. Input material: peripheral blood. These receptors all come from an elderly man with acute or convalescent COVID-19.

The chain combines TRBV6-4 with TRBJ2-2; 7 bases line up with TRBD1. The CDR3 covers 16 residues. The V gene's germline CDR1 is MRHNA and CDR2 SNTAGT. J was trimmed by 6 bases and V by 0 bases; bases with no gene match: 7. The CDR3: CASSDSHRGKAGELFF. CDR3 DNA sequence: TGTGCCAGCAGTGACTCGCACAGGGGAAAGGCCGGGGAGCTGTTTTTT.

The chain employs TRBV10-2 and TRBJ2-1; 9 bases align to TRBD2. Trimming cost V 3 bases and J 0 bases; bases outside gene matches: 3. Germline-derived CDR1 and CDR2 are WSHSY and SAAADI. The CDR3 has 16 residues. This CDR3 reads CASSEGAGGSYNEQFF. The CDR3 DNA is TGCGCCAGCAGTGAAGGAGCGGGGGGCTCCTACAATGAGCAGTTCTTC.

This chain uses TRBV11-2 with TRBJ2-2; 12 nucleotides align to TRBD1. Losses at the gene ends were 3 bases for V and 4 bases for J; bases not matched to a gene: 0. Germline V gives CDR1 SGHAT, CDR2 FQNNGV. The CDR3 sequence is 15 residues long. As DNA, the CDR3 is TGTGCCAGCAGCTTGGGACAGGGGGCCACCGGGGAGCTGTTTTTT. The encoded protein is CASSLGQGATGELFF.

V is TRBV18 and J is TRBJ1-1; D may be TRBD1 (6 bases). V was cut by 3 bases and J by 10 bases, with 30 bases left in between. CDR1 and CDR2 (germline): KGHSH, LQKENI. This CDR3 is 18 amino acids long. CDR3 sequence reads: CASSPALGQKDWEFGAFF. CDR3 nucleotide sequence: TGTGCCAGCTCACCCGCCCTGGGACAAAAGGACTGGGAATTCGGAGCTTTCTTT.

For the CDR3, the DNA is TGTGCCAGCAGCCCACTTGGCAAAAACATTCAGTACTTC. This sequence encodes CASSPLGKNIQYF. J is TRBJ2-4 and V is TRBV7-9; D is ambiguous. The CDR3 runs to 13 residues. Germline V gene sequence: CDR1 SEHNR, CDR2 FQNEAQ (reference sequence). The V gene lost 5 bases and the J gene lost 3 bases, with 8 bases spanning the gap.

Worth noting for this clone: Other nucleotide sequences in the sample specify the same CDR3. This chain joins TRBV5-1 and TRBJ2-2, with a possible D match to TRBD1 (5 bases). CDR1 is SGHRS, CDR2 YFSETQ, per germline. The CDR3 consists of 14 residues. The V end lost 4 bases, the J end lost 1 base, and 8 bases lay between the germline ends. The CDR3 protein is CASSLGQNTGELFF. The CDR3 coding sequence is TGCGCCAGCAGCCTCGGACAGAACACCGGGGAGCTGTTTTTT.

CDR3 DNA: TGTGCCAGCAGCTTAGAGAGCGGGAGGGCGATCAGCTCCTACAATGAGCAGTTCTTC. Protein sequence: CASSLESGRAISSYNEQFF. V and J are TRBV7-6 and TRBJ2-1, with 10 nucleotides matching TRBD2. CDR3 size: 19 residues. Germline assignment: CDR1 SGHVS and CDR2 FNYEAQ. Germline trimming cut 1 base from V and 0 bases from J; bases unmatched to any gene: 9.

The V call is TRBV6-4, the J call TRBJ2-2, with unresolved D. Germline V lookup: CDR1 MRHNA, CDR2 SNTAGT. Trimming removed 8 bases at V and 7 bases at J, with 17 bases between. The CDR3 covers 14 residues. The CDR3 nucleotides read TGTGCCAGCCAAAACTACCCGGGTGACGGGGAGCTGTTTTTT. It translates to CASQNYPGDGELFF.

The chain employs TRBV27 and TRBJ1-2; 8 bases align to TRBD1. This CDR3 has 16 amino acids. CDR1 is MNHEY, CDR2 SMNVEV, per germline (reference sequence). Germline trimming cut 5 bases from V and 4 bases from J; bases unmatched to any gene: 12. The CDR3 loop is CASSPQPGQGRYGYTF. In DNA form, the CDR3 reads TGTGCCAGCAGTCCCCAGCCCGGACAGGGACGCTATGGCTACACCTTC.

This sequence joins TRBV12-3 or TRBV12-4 and TRBJ1-2, with D possibly matching TRBD1 (5 bases). Trimming pared 5 bases from V and 4 bases from J, leaving 11 bases between. The CDR3 spans 13 residues. The CDR3 bases are TGTGCCAGCAGTACCGACAGCCGCTATGGCTACACCTTC. This translates into CASSTDSRYGYTF.

The chain links TRBV24-1 to TRBJ2-1; a weak D match, TRBD2 (6 bases). This CDR3 has 15 amino acids. V lost 3 bases to trimming and J lost 5 bases, with 13 bases between them. Germline V gene data show CDR1 as KGHDR and CDR2 as SFDVKD. CDR3 loop: CATSDAGLRNNEQFF. CDR3 coding DNA: TGTGCCACCAGTGATGCGGGACTGCGTAACAATGAGCAGTTCTTC.

This chain connects TRBV11-2 to TRBJ2-3; TRBD2 might be the D (6 bases). The germline V gene encodes CDR1 SGHAT and CDR2 FQNNGV. V was clipped by 1 base and J by 7 bases, with 12 bases between them. There are 14 residues in the CDR3. The DNA of the CDR3 is TGTGCCAGCAGCTTAGTTGGAGGGGCCCATACGCAGTATTTT. Encoded protein: CASSLVGGAHTQYF.

The chain recombines TRBV7-2 with TRBJ1-2; unclear D gene. Deletions cut 4 bases from V and 8 bases from J, with 17 bases between. The CDR3 loop spans 14 amino acids. Germline lookup yields CDR1 SGHTA and CDR2 FQGNSA. The CDR3 bases are TGTGCCAGCAGCTCCCGGGGAGGATCGAGGGGCTACACCTTC. Protein sequence: CASSSRGGSRGYTF.

The genes are TRBV5-6 and TRBJ2-1; D might be TRBD2 (6 bases). CDR1 is SGHDT and CDR2 is YYEEEE in the germline V gene. There are 17 residues in the CDR3. Trimming shortened V by 1 base and J by 0 bases, and 14 bases separated the two germline ends. CDR3 sequence (DNA): TGTGCCAGCAGCTTGACGGTCGGGGGAACCTCCTACAATGAGCAGTTCTTC. Protein: CASSLTVGGTSYNEQFF.

J is TRBJ2-7 and V is TRBV7-2; 8 bases are a match to TRBD2. Losses at the gene ends were 4 bases for V and 4 bases for J; bases not matched to a gene: 9. CDR3 length: 15 amino acids. Looked up from germline, CDR1 is SGHTA and CDR2 is FQGNSA. CDR3: CASSSPPGGAYEQYF. As DNA, the CDR3 is TGTGCCAGCAGCTCCCCGCCGGGAGGGGCTTACGAGCAGTACTTC.

V usage is TRBV12-5 and J usage is TRBJ2-2, with 10 bases that match TRBD1. With V trimmed by 5 bases and J by 5 bases, 8 bases remained unmatched. Germline-derived CDR1 and CDR2 are LGHNT and FRNRAP. This CDR3 contains 16 residues. The CDR3 loop reads CASGPGTGVFTGELFF. The CDR3 DNA reads as TGTGCTAGTGGTCCCGGGACAGGGGTGTTTACCGGGGAGCTGTTTTTT.

The J gene is TRBJ1-2, the V gene TRBV18; TRBD1 matches 9 bases. The CDR3 covers 14 residues. Germline CDR1 is KGHSH and CDR2 is LQKENI. V dropped 5 bases and J dropped 5; count of bases not matched to a gene: 6. The CDR3: CASSAPGTGYGYTF. The CDR3 DNA sequence: TGTGCCAGCTCAGCTCCCGGGACAGGGTATGGCTACACCTTC.

This sequence joins TRBV6-2 or TRBV6-3 and TRBJ2-7; 9 nucleotides match TRBD2. Germline V gene data show CDR1 as MNHEY and CDR2 as SVGEGT. Trimming removed 2 bases from V and 3 bases from J; junction bases left unmatched: 2. This CDR3 region has 14 residues. In nucleotides, the CDR3 is TGTGCCAGCAGTTACAGCGGGGGGTACTACGAGCAGTACTTC. Translated, it gives CASSYSGGYYEQYF.

The chain is built from TRBV19 and TRBJ1-4; weak D call: TRBD1 (5 bases). Germline CDR1 LNHDA, CDR2 SQIVND (reference sequence). The CDR3 contains 15 residues. The V end was cut by 5 bases, the J end by 8 bases, with 18 bases between. The CDR3 sequence: CASSSLTAGPEKLFF. CDR3 in DNA: TGTGCCAGTAGTTCTCTGACAGCGGGCCCGGAAAAACTGTTTTTT.

A word on this clone: This sample also contains other DNA sequences that code for the same CDR3. The V gene is TRBV28, the J gene TRBJ1-2; weak D call: TRBD1 (5 bases). The CDR3 runs to 12 residues. The germline V gene encodes CDR1 MDHEN and CDR2 SYDVKM. With 2 bases removed from V and 4 bases from J, the gap between germline ends came to 5 bases. The CDR3 bases are TGTGCCAGCAGTTTAAGGGGCTATGGCTACACCTTC. Translated: CASSLRGYGYTF.

V and J are TRBV25-1 and TRBJ2-1; 12 bases map to TRBD2. CDR1 is MGHDK and CDR2 is SYGVNS in the germline V gene. J gave up 3 bases and V 2 bases, and 2 bases lay outside the gene matches. The CDR3 is 16 residues long. For the CDR3, the DNA is TGTGCCAGCAGTGAAGGACTAGCGGGATTCTACAATGAGCAGTTCTTC. Translated: CASSEGLAGFYNEQFF.

There are a few counts of this clone. V gene TRBV14 combines with J gene TRBJ2-7, with D perhaps TRBD1 (7 bases). V lost 4 bases and J 6 bases, leaving 16 bases between the germline ends. The germline V gene encodes CDR1 SGHDN and CDR2 FVKESK. The CDR3 is 14 amino acids. The CDR3 DNA reads TGTGCCAGCAGCCGCGCCAGGGGGGAGGTCGAGCAGTACTTC. This gives the protein CASSRARGEVEQYF.

The J gene is TRBJ2-7, the V gene TRBV25-1; D gene unclear. The germline V gene encodes CDR1 MGHDK and CDR2 SYGVNS. V was cut by 6 bases and J by 0 bases, with 6 bases left in between. The CDR3 covers 12 residues. The CDR3 loop is CASSPSSYEQYF. The CDR3 bases are TGTGCCAGCAGCCCGTCCTCCTACGAGCAGTACTTC.

The V and J genes are TRBV10-3 and TRBJ2-1, with TRBD2 matching 10 bases. The CDR3 is 13 amino acids. Germline V CDR1 and CDR2: ENHRY, SYGVKD. CDR3 protein: CSTSGISYNEQFF. The CDR3 region has the DNA TGTTCCACTAGCGGGATCTCCTACAATGAGCAGTTCTTC.

This clone occurred a few times. Here the CDR3 reads CASSQPTGLGEKLFF. The CDR3 coding sequence is TGTGCCAGCAGTCAGCCGACAGGGCTCGGTGAAAAACTGTTTTTT. The rearrangement links TRBV6-5 to TRBJ1-4, with 7 positions matching TRBD1. The CDR3 is 15 residues long. Germline values: CDR1 MNHEY, CDR2 SVGAGI. V lost 5 bases, J lost 7 bases, and 10 bases stayed unmatched.

The J gene is TRBJ1-6, the V gene TRBV5-5, with 7 bases aligning to TRBD1. The V gene end was trimmed by 2 bases and the J gene end by 10 bases; junction bases not matched to a gene: 9. Germline CDR1 and CDR2: SGHKS and YYEKEE (reference sequence). The CDR3 contains 15 residues. For the CDR3, the DNA is TGTGCCAGCAGCTTTCTCGACAGGGACGGCTCACCCCTCCACTTT. It encodes CASSFLDRDGSPLHF.

The chain employs TRBV6-5 and TRBJ1-5, with 8 positions matching TRBD1. In germline, CDR1 is MNHEY, CDR2 SVGAGI. J lost 6 bases, V lost 9 bases, and 10 bases had no gene match. The CDR3 runs 14 residues. The CDR3 is CASFQAGGGQPQHF. The CDR3 DNA sequence: TGTGCCAGTTTCCAAGCAGGGGGCGGTCAGCCCCAGCATTTT.

This sequence joins TRBV27 and TRBJ1-4; D unresolved. Germline loops: CDR1 MNHEY, CDR2 SMNVEV (reference sequence). The CDR3 covers 14 residues. V gave up 6 bases and J gave up 3 bases, with 11 bases separating them. CDR3 amino acids: CASSPVGANEKLFF. CDR3 nucleotide sequence: TGTGCCAGCAGCCCAGTCGGAGCTAATGAAAAACTGTTTTTT.

The chain employs TRBV11-2 and TRBJ2-1; 10 bases match TRBD2. V was clipped by 0 bases and J by 0 bases; unmatched bases: 11. The CDR3 has 20 residues. The germline V gene has CDR1 SGHAT and CDR2 FQNNGV. In DNA form, the CDR3 reads TGTGCCAGCAGCTTAGATCGTTACAGGCTAGCGGGAGCCTCCTACAATGAGCAGTTCTTC. Encoded protein: CASSLDRYRLAGASYNEQFF.

This clone was seen only a few times. The chain is built from TRBV7-9 and TRBJ2-7, with TRBD1 identical over 9 bases. Unmatched junction bases numbered 17, after V lost 1 base and J lost 4 bases. The CDR3 consists of 19 residues. The germline V gene encodes CDR1 SEHNR and CDR2 FQNEAQ (reference sequence). CDR3 loop: CASSLVISFGTGRTYEQYF. Written as DNA, the CDR3 is TGTGCCAGCAGCTTAGTAATCTCCTTCGGGACAGGGAGAACATACGAGCAGTACTTC.